These 23 T cell receptor beta chains share one sample of origin, sequenced in a study of T cell changes during pregnancy in multiple sclerosis. Generated by immunoSEQ multiplex PCR, the TCRdb table keeps only in-frame clones and is missing some. The sample carries some 10,000 clones, 84% recorded once. The sequenced sample was CD8+ T cells from peripheral blood mononuclear cells, obtained after pregnancy. These receptors originate from a female donor in good health, enrolled as a control in a pregnancy study.

The J gene is TRBJ2-3, the V gene TRBV6-4; 8 bases are shared with TRBD1. The V gene's germline CDR1 is MRHNA and CDR2 SNTAGT. This CDR3 spans 15 amino acids. V lost 4 bases, J lost 1 base, and 4 bases stayed unmatched. The chain's CDR3 is CASSASTGGTDTQYF. The CDR3 DNA reads as TGTGCCAGCAGTGCATCGACAGGGGGCACAGATACGCAGTATTTT.

The chain employs TRBV9 and TRBJ2-7; possible D gene TRBD1, 6 bases. Germline assignment: CDR1 SGDLS and CDR2 YYNGEE. Trimming took 3 bases from V and 7 from J, leaving 20 bases between them. The CDR3 loop spans 15 amino acids. CDR3 loop: CASSATGTLGEEQYF. CDR3 coding DNA: TGTGCCAGCAGCGCCACCGGGACACTCGGGGAGGAGCAGTACTTC.

This chain joins TRBV7-3 and TRBJ2-7; 8 bases map to TRBD2. Unmatched junction bases numbered 14, after V lost 1 base and J lost 0 bases. The CDR3 is made up of 19 amino acids. Germline V gene sequence: CDR1 SGHTA, CDR2 FQGTGA. The CDR3 sequence is CASSLNGGLGSASSYEQYF. Written as DNA, the CDR3 is TGTGCCAGCAGCTTAAATGGGGGACTAGGCTCGGCTAGCTCCTACGAGCAGTACTTC.

The rearrangement links TRBV6-5 to TRBJ2-7; D remains unclear. Germline V gene data show CDR1 as MNHEY and CDR2 as SVGAGI. This CDR3 is 14 amino acids long. V lost 8 bases and J lost 0, with 14 bases in between. CDR3 in amino acids: CASRRLEVSYEQYF. CDR3 nucleotide sequence: TGTGCCAGCCGCCGGTTAGAAGTCTCCTACGAGCAGTACTTC.

The chain couples TRBV11-1 to TRBJ2-7, with 7 bases lining up with TRBD1. Germline lookup yields CDR1 SGHAT and CDR2 FQDESV (reference sequence). The V gene end was trimmed by 3 bases and the J gene end by 0 bases; junction bases not matched to a gene: 5. The CDR3 runs 15 residues. The CDR3 DNA follows: TGTGCCAGCAGCTTTACCTCAGGGGGCTCCTACGAGCAGTACTTC. Translation gives CASSFTSGGSYEQYF.

This rearrangement joins TRBV14 to TRBJ2-5, with TRBD1 as a possible D gene (5 bases). This CDR3 is 16 amino acids long. The germline V gene has CDR1 SGHDN and CDR2 FVKESK. Trimming cost V 4 bases and J 2 bases, with 17 bases left between them. CDR3 DNA sequence: TGTGCCAGCAGCCGAGGTCGCTGGGGCAGACAAGAGACCCAGTACTTC. The encoded protein is CASSRGRWGRQETQYF.

J is TRBJ1-5 and V is TRBV5-6; maybe TRBD1 (5 bases). CDR1 and CDR2 (germline): SGHDT, YYEEEE. The CDR3 spans 16 residues. Between the trimmed V and J ends, which lost 0 bases and 3 bases, there was a span of 13 bases. This chain's CDR3 is CASSLGEDRFNQPQHF. In DNA, the CDR3 is TGTGCCAGCAGCTTGGGGGAAGACAGATTCAATCAGCCCCAGCATTTT.

This chain links TRBV7-9 with TRBJ2-7; possibly TRBD1 for D (6 bases). The CDR3 consists of 14 residues. The germline CDR1 and CDR2 sequences are SEHNR and FQNEAQ (reference sequence). Trimming shortened V by 3 bases and J by 0 bases, and 9 bases separated the two germline ends. CDR3 sequence: CASSFTGSSYEQYF. DNA for the CDR3: TGTGCCAGCAGCTTCACAGGGAGCTCCTACGAGCAGTACTTC. The variable domain in full, with the rest retrieved from reference TRBV7-9 and TRBJ2-7, is DTGVSQNPRHKITKRGQNVTFRCDPISEHNRLYWYRQTLGQGPEFLTYFQNEAQLEKSRLLSDRFSAERPKGSFSTLEIQRTEQGDSAMYLCASSFTGSSYEQYFGPGTRLTVT.

The chain is built from TRBV4-2 and TRBJ2-3; a possible D gene is TRBD2 (6 bases). Trimming took off 1 base at V and 0 bases at J, with 11 bases between the two ends. CDR3 length: 16 residues. Germline-derived CDR1 and CDR2 are LGHNA and YNFKEQ. CDR3 residues: CASSQVFAGSTDTQYF. The CDR3 nucleotides are TGTGCCAGCAGCCAAGTCTTCGCGGGGAGCACAGATACGCAGTATTTT.

This clone was observed a single time. The chain has TRBV9 and TRBJ2-7; 10 positions agree with TRBD1. The CDR3 sequence is 14 residues long. Germline assignment: CDR1 SGDLS and CDR2 YYNGEE. J gave up 4 bases and V 0 bases, and 1 base lay outside the gene matches. The CDR3 spells CASSVGDRGYEQYF. The CDR3 coding sequence is TGTGCCAGCAGCGTAGGGGACAGGGGATACGAGCAGTACTTC.

The chain is built from TRBV6-4 and TRBJ2-1, with TRBD2 identical over 7 bases. J gave up 9 bases and V 4 bases, and 9 bases lay outside the gene matches. The CDR3 consists of 14 residues. Germline CDR1 MRHNA, CDR2 SNTAGT. CDR3 DNA: TGTGCCAGCAGTGCGGCGGGGGACGGTGGTGAGCAGTTCTTC. The encoded protein is CASSAAGDGGEQFF.

The CDR3 nucleotides read TGTGCCAGCAGCCCGGGACTCGGGCGAGAGACCCAGTACTTC. Residues: CASSPGLGRETQYF. This chain links TRBV6-1 with TRBJ2-5, with TRBD2 as a possible D gene (6 bases). V lost 6 bases to trimming and J lost 4 bases, with 15 bases between them. The CDR3 runs to 14 residues. Germline CDR1 and CDR2: MNHNS and SASEGT.

This clone appeared a single time. The chain carries TRBV27 and TRBJ2-5; 8 nucleotides line up with TRBD1. The CDR3 totals 12 residues. Germline loops: CDR1 MNHEY, CDR2 SMNVEV (reference sequence). V lost 5 bases and J lost 9; bases outside the gene matches: 5. The DNA of the CDR3 is TGTGCCAGCAGTCCTGGACAGGGCGCCCAGTACTTC. Translated: CASSPGQGAQYF.

Written as DNA, the CDR3 is TGTGCCAGTAGTATCTCCGGGGGGGAGCAGTTCTTC. This codes for CASSISGGEQFF. This sequence joins TRBV19 and TRBJ2-1; 7 positions agree with TRBD2. V shed 3 bases and J 10 bases; nucleotides not matched to a gene: 3. In germline, CDR1 is LNHDA, CDR2 SQIVND (reference sequence). The CDR3 has 12 residues.

The chain couples TRBV4-3 to TRBJ2-7; TRBD2 agrees at 9 bases. The CDR3 contains 14 residues. V dropped 5 bases and J dropped 3; count of bases not matched to a gene: 5. CDR1 and CDR2 (germline): LGHNA, YSLEER. DNA of the CDR3: TGCGCCAGCAGCGACGGACTAGCGCTCTACGAGCAGTACTTC. Translation: CASSDGLALYEQYF.

This clone occurred once. The CDR3 DNA reads as TGTGCCAGCACCTACCCCCCTGACAGGGAGGCTGCTTTCTTT. As protein: CASTYPPDREAAFF. This sequence joins TRBV7-2 and TRBJ1-1; TRBD1 matches 7 bases. Germline CDR1 is SGHTA and CDR2 is FQGNSA. This CDR3 comprises 14 residues. V lost 7 bases to trimming and J lost 11 bases; unmatched junction nucleotides: 16.

The chain employs TRBV27 and TRBJ2-5; 7 nucleotides align to TRBD2. The CDR3 contains 16 residues. Germline CDR1 and CDR2: MNHEY and SMNVEV (reference sequence). J gave up 4 bases and V 2 bases, and 10 bases lay outside the gene matches. CDR3 sequence: CASSLRFGGLVETQYF. CDR3 DNA: TGTGCCAGCAGTTTACGGTTCGGGGGGTTGGTAGAGACCCAGTACTTC.

V gene TRBV4-1 combines with J gene TRBJ2-7, with D possibly being TRBD1 (5 bases). Germline V gene data show CDR1 as MGHRA and CDR2 as YSYEKL. The germline V and J ends were trimmed by 1 base and 7 bases, with 14 bases remaining between them. This CDR3 has 14 residues. The CDR3 sequence is CASSQVGLNGEQYF. For the CDR3, the DNA is TGCGCCAGCAGCCAAGTGGGGCTGAACGGGGAGCAGTACTTC.

CDR3 loop: CSVDRGWYTEAFF. The DNA for the CDR3 is TGCAGCGTAGACAGGGGTTGGTATACTGAAGCTTTCTTT. This chain links TRBV29-1 with TRBJ1-1; 8 nucleotides line up with TRBD1. V dropped 6 bases and J dropped 5; count of bases not matched to a gene: 8. This CDR3 is 13 amino acids long. CDR1 and CDR2 (germline): SQVTM, ANQGSEA.

The chain couples TRBV19 to TRBJ2-7, with TRBD1 matching 10 bases. The CDR3 sequence is 15 residues long. The V gene's germline CDR1 is LNHDA and CDR2 SQIVND (reference sequence). Germline trimming cut 2 bases from V and 2 bases from J; bases unmatched to any gene: 3. The CDR3 nucleotides read TGTGCCAGTAGTATATCAGGACAGGGGGCCTACGAGCAGTACTTC. Its protein product is CASSISGQGAYEQYF.

The genes are TRBV9 and TRBJ2-3; unclear D gene. Trimming cost V 1 base and J 1 base, with 10 bases left between them. The germline CDR1 and CDR2 sequences are SGDLS and YYNGEE. The CDR3 runs to 15 residues. CDR3 coding DNA: TGTGCCAGCAGCGTAAGTTACTACCGCACAGATACGCAGTATTTT. It yields the protein CASSVSYYRTDTQYF.

This chain joins TRBV27 and TRBJ2-1, with TRBD1 as a possible D gene (6 bases). Germline V gene sequence: CDR1 MNHEY, CDR2 SMNVEV (reference sequence). The CDR3 is made up of 15 amino acids. V was cut by 3 bases and J by 6 bases, with 15 bases left in between. The CDR3 is CASSFVKGQSNEQFF. For the CDR3, the DNA is TGTGCCAGCAGTTTTGTGAAGGGACAAAGCAATGAGCAGTTCTTC.

The count of this clone is one. V usage is TRBV7-3 and J usage is TRBJ2-5, with TRBD1 identical over 7 bases. The V and J ends lost 6 bases and 3 bases, in that order; junction bases with no gene match: 10. Germline loops: CDR1 SGHTA, CDR2 FQGTGA. The CDR3 consists of 15 residues. The CDR3 DNA is TGTGCCAGCAGTTATGGGGGACAGTTAAAAGAGACCCAGTACTTC. Encoded protein: CASSYGGQLKETQYF.